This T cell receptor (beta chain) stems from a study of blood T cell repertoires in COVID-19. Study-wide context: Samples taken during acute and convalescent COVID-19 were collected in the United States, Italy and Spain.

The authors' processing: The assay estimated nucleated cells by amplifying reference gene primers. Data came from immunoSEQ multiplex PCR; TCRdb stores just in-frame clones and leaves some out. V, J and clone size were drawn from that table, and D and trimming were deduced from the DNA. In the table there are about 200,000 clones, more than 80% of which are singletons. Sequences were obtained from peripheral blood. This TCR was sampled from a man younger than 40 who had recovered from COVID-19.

The CDR3 sequence: CASSLGGGVTYNEQFF. The CDR3 DNA is TGTGCCAGCAGCTTAGGAGGGGGGGTCACCTACAATGAGCAGTTCTTC. The chain recombines TRBV7-2 with TRBJ2-1, with a weak D call TRBD2 (7 bases). V was pared by 1 base and J by 2 bases, with 12 bases between. Germline V gene lookup returns CDR1 SGHTA and CDR2 FQGNSA. CDR3 length: 16 residues. Supplemented by reference TRBV7-2 and TRBJ2-1, the full variable domain reads GAGVSQSPSNKVTEKGKDVELRCDPISGHTALYWYRQSLGQGLEFLIYFQGNSAPDKSGLPSDRFSAERTGGSVSTLTIQRTQQEDSAVYLCASSLGGGVTYNEQFFGPGTRLTVL.